One T cell receptor beta chain is described in this entry. One base away lies a much larger clone, so this may be a sequencing read error. This sample's RNA came from whole unsorted tissue. Chemotherapy-naive patients with new lung cancer underwent thoracic surgery in China, August–late 2014. This sample was taken from a study of tumor and adjacent non-tumor tissue in lung cancer. TCRbeta libraries were built with three rounds of nested PCR, modified from ARM-PCR. MiXCR, run by TCRdb on the multiplex PCR reads, gives a single entry per CDR3 protein. The top ten hold 15% to 20% of the sample, which has under 150,000 distinct CDR3 sequences, around 65% seen once. This CDR3 contains 14 residues. From germline, CDR1 is MNHEY and CDR2 SVGAGI.

The origin of this receptor is a man in his fifties or sixties with small cell lung cancer. The sample taken for sequencing was lung tumor tissue. V is TRBV6-5 and J is TRBJ1-5; a possible D gene is TRBD1 (6 bases). The CDR3 bases are TGTTCCAGCAGAAGTGGACAGACCAATCAGCCCCAGCATTTT. It translates to CSSRSGQTNQPQHF.